These 27 T cell receptor beta chains came from one sample sequenced in a study of CD8+CD57+ T cells in acquired aplastic anemia. It was genomic DNA that served as the template for profiling TCR beta VDJ and CDR3. TCRdb reprocessed the reads via MiXCR and lists one record per CDR3 protein. Of fewer than 200,000 distinct CDR3 sequences listed, under 50% are singletons. Sequencing involved patients with CD8+CD57+ cell expansion previously shown by flow cytometry. Input material: sorted CD4+, CD8+, or CD8+CD57+ T cells (not recorded which) from PBMCs. The origin of the receptors is a human donor with aplastic anemia.

This clonotype occurred many times. The genes are TRBV14 and TRBJ1-2; D unclear. With 4 bases removed from V and 2 bases from J, the gap between germline ends came to 17 bases. Germline CDR1 is SGHDN and CDR2 is FVKESK. The CDR3 consists of 16 residues. The CDR3 DNA follows: TGTGCCAGCAGCCCACAAGCCGGGGTTAGCAACTATGGCTACACCTTC. Its protein is CASSPQAGVSNYGYTF.

V is TRBV15 and J is TRBJ1-5; D perhaps matches TRBD1 (6 bases). Germline CDR1 and CDR2: LNHNV and YYDKDF (reference sequence). Trimming removed 3 bases from V and 3 bases from J, with 15 bases in between. The CDR3 is 16 residues long. The CDR3 reads CATSSWSGGPNQPQHF. The CDR3 DNA reads as TGTGCCACCAGCAGTTGGTCGGGGGGCCCCAATCAGCCCCAGCATTTT.

This clonotype was found many times. This chain connects TRBV7-2 to TRBJ2-5; 11 bases map to TRBD1. Germline CDR1 and CDR2: SGHTA and FQGNSA. The J segment lost 5 bases and the V segment lost 4 bases, leaving 3 bases of the junction unmatched. CDR3 length: 14 residues. CDR3 sequence reads: CASSWRTGGETQYF. Here the CDR3 DNA reads TGTGCCAGCAGCTGGAGGACAGGGGGCGAGACCCAGTACTTC. The variable domain in full, completed from reference TRBV7-2 and TRBJ2-5, reads GAGVSQSPSNKVTEKGKDVELRCDPISGHTALYWYRQSLGQGLEFLIYFQGNSAPDKSGLPSDRFSAERTGGSVSTLTIQRTQQEDSAVYLCASSWRTGGETQYFGPGTRLLVL.

This sequence joins TRBV5-1 and TRBJ2-7; 9 bases are shared with TRBD1. The CDR3 runs to 15 residues. J was trimmed by 4 bases and V by 0 bases; bases with no gene match: 5. Looked up from germline, CDR1 is SGHRS and CDR2 is YFSETQ. CDR3 nucleotide sequence: TGCGCCAGCAGCTTGGAGGGACAGGGTGTGTACGAGCAGTACTTC. This sequence encodes CASSLEGQGVYEQYF. Supplemented by reference TRBV5-1 and TRBJ2-7, the full variable domain reads KAGVTQTPRYLIKTRGQQVTLSCSPISGHRSVSWYQQTPGQGLQFLFEYFSETQRNKGNFPGRFSGRQFSNSRSEMNVSTLELGDSALYLCASSLEGQGVYEQYFGPGTRLTVT.

The sample holds a few counts of this clonotype. V gene TRBV4-1 combines with J gene TRBJ1-4, with 10 bases matching TRBD1. The CDR3 runs to 15 residues. Germline CDR1 MGHRA, CDR2 YSYEKL. V lost 3 bases and J lost 7; bases outside the gene matches: 5. CDR3 residues: CASSQTGGGREKLFF. Written as DNA, the CDR3 is TGCGCCAGCAGCCAGACAGGGGGCGGTCGTGAAAAACTGTTTTTT.

This clonotype was recorded many times. This sequence joins TRBV7-2 and TRBJ1-1; 8 nucleotides line up with TRBD1. The CDR3 contains 15 residues. The junction had 7 bases not matched to a gene; V was cut back by 3 bases and J by 4 bases. Germline V gives CDR1 SGHTA, CDR2 FQGNSA. The CDR3 region has the DNA TGTGCCAGCAGCTTTACCGGGACAGGATTCACTGAAGCTTTCTTT. Translation gives CASSFTGTGFTEAFF.

This clonotype was recorded only once. The rearrangement links TRBV15 to TRBJ2-5; 9 positions match TRBD1. Germline trimming cut 7 bases from V and 5 bases from J; bases unmatched to any gene: 11. Germline-derived CDR1 and CDR2 are LNHNV and YYDKDF (reference sequence). The CDR3 totals 15 residues. In DNA, the CDR3 is TGTGCCACCATCCCGGACAGGGGAGTAGGCGAGACCCAGTACTTC. This encodes CATIPDRGVGETQYF. Variable domain in full (rest from reference TRBV15 and TRBJ2-5): DAMVIQNPRYQVTQFGKPVTLSCSQTLNHNVMYWYQQKSSQAPKLLFHYYDKDFNNEADTPDNFQSRRPNTSFCFLDIRSPGLGDTAMYLCATIPDRGVGETQYFGPGTRLLVL.

Concerning this clonotype: The junction differs from germline at one of its ends, possibly a read error. The chain uses TRBV6-5 and TRBJ1-2; 7 bases align to TRBD1. CDR1 and CDR2 (germline): MNHEY, SVGAGI. The CDR3 covers 9 residues. Here the CDR3 DNA reads TGTGCCAGCAGGCAGGGGGTGCGATTC. Protein product: CASRQGVRF.

This clonotype was seen at least ten times. The CDR3 region is CASSLAPGNSGNTIYF. CDR3 coding DNA: TGTGCCAGCAGCCTCGCCCCGGGCAACTCTGGAAACACCATATATTTT. J is TRBJ1-3 and V is TRBV6-6, with unresolved D. The CDR3 is made up of 16 amino acids. V lost 6 bases to trimming and J lost 0 bases, with 15 bases between them. Germline V lookup: CDR1 MNHNY, CDR2 SVGAGI (reference sequence).

V usage is TRBV2 and J usage is TRBJ1-6, with a weak D call TRBD1 (6 bases). CDR1 and CDR2 from the germline V gene are SNHLY and FYNNEI. V lost 0 bases and J 4 bases, leaving 10 bases between the germline ends. The CDR3 is made up of 16 amino acids. DNA of the CDR3: TGTGCCAGCAGTGAAGCTGCAGGGGAATATAATTCACCCCTCCACTTT. Its protein is CASSEAAGEYNSPLHF.

This clonotype was counted many times. The chain has TRBV5-6 and TRBJ2-2; D unclear. The CDR3 has 14 amino acids. CDR1 and CDR2 (germline): SGHDT, YYEEEE. The ends were cut back, 2 bases at V and 0 bases at J, with 5 bases in the middle. This chain's CDR3 is CASSFTPNTGELFF. The CDR3 nucleotides read TGTGCCAGCAGCTTTACACCGAACACCGGGGAGCTGTTTTTT.

The chain links TRBV29-1 to TRBJ1-1, with 7 bases matching TRBD1. Germline CDR1 reads SQVTM; CDR2 reads ANQGSEA. The CDR3 has 13 residues. Trimming removed 7 bases from V and 0 bases from J; junction bases left unmatched: 5. CDR3 coding DNA: TGCAGCGCCCGACAGGGTTTGAACACTGAAGCTTTCTTT. As protein: CSARQGLNTEAFF. Full variable domain (outside the CDR3, taken from reference TRBV29-1 and TRBJ1-1): SAVISQKPSRDICQRGTSLTIQCQVDSQVTMMFWYRQQPGQSLTLIATANQGSEATYESGFVIDKFPISRPNLTFSTLTVSNMSPEDSSIYLCSARQGLNTEAFFGQGTRLTVV.

Ten or more counts support this clonotype. The chain is built from TRBV6-1 and TRBJ1-5; TRBD1 matches at 7 bases. There are 14 residues in the CDR3. CDR1 and CDR2 (germline): MNHNS, SASEGT. The ends lost 5 bases at V and 8 bases at J; junction bases unmatched: 9. CDR3 loop: CASSRIGTAEPQHF. The CDR3 region has the DNA TGTGCCAGCAGTAGAATCGGGACAGCGGAGCCCCAGCATTTT.

The chain combines TRBV7-2 with TRBJ1-1, with D hard to call. Germline loops: CDR1 SGHTA, CDR2 FQGNSA. CDR3 length equals 13 residues. Trimming shortened V by 3 bases and J by 3 bases, and 8 bases separated the two germline ends. CDR3 region: CASSFPVDTEAFF. The CDR3 coding sequence is TGTGCCAGCAGCTTTCCCGTGGACACTGAAGCTTTCTTT.

The CDR3 sequence: CSASGGTGANVLTF. CDR3 coding DNA: TGCAGTGCTAGTGGGGGGACTGGGGCCAACGTCCTGACTTTC. The V call is TRBV20-1, the J call TRBJ2-6, with D perhaps matching TRBD2 (6 bases). Germline-derived CDR1 and CDR2 are DFQATT and SNEGSKA (reference sequence). The CDR3 length is 14 residues. Trimming removed 3 bases from V and 2 bases from J, with 8 bases in between.

The chain carries TRBV20-1 and TRBJ2-3, with 10 bases identical to TRBD1. J was trimmed by 1 base and V by 5 bases; bases with no gene match: 6. Germline CDR1 is DFQATT and CDR2 is SNEGSKA (reference sequence). CDR3 size: 15 residues. CDR3 in DNA: TGCAGTGCTGCTGACAGGGGGCAAGGCACAGATACGCAGTATTTT. Its translation is CSAADRGQGTDTQYF.

This chain uses TRBV7-2 with TRBJ1-5, with D unclear. The CDR3 runs 15 residues. V dropped 0 bases and J dropped 0 bases, with 6 bases sitting between them. Germline V CDR1 and CDR2: SGHTA, FQGNSA. The CDR3 loop reads CASSLAVYSNQPQHF. CDR3 nucleotide sequence: TGTGCCAGCAGCTTAGCGGTATATAGCAATCAGCCCCAGCATTTT.

The chain recombines TRBV10-3 with TRBJ2-7, with TRBD1 matching over 11 bases. The CDR3 sequence is 15 residues long. Losses at the gene ends were 7 bases for V and 1 base for J; bases not matched to a gene: 6. From germline, CDR1 is ENHRY and CDR2 SYGVKD. CDR3 nucleotides: TGTGCCATCAAGCTGGGACAGGGGGGTTCCTACGAGCAGTACTTC. Translation gives CAIKLGQGGSYEQYF.

This sequence joins TRBV19 and TRBJ1-3, with D uncertain. The germline CDR1 and CDR2 sequences are LNHDA and SQIVND (reference sequence). The CDR3 loop spans 14 amino acids. V lost 7 bases and J lost 4, with 14 bases in between. The CDR3 reads CASTKTGSGNTIYF. The CDR3 nucleotides are TGTGCCAGTACGAAGACGGGTTCGGGAAACACCATATATTTT.

The chain recombines TRBV11-1 with TRBJ2-2; a possible D gene is TRBD2 (5 bases). Germline V gene sequence: CDR1 SGHAT, CDR2 FQDESV (reference sequence). This CDR3 spans 17 amino acids. Trimming removed 5 bases from V and 1 base from J, with 17 bases in between. The CDR3 DNA follows: TGTGCCAGCAGCGTAGTTGGGTGGACTCTGAACACCGGGGAGCTGTTTTTT. As protein: CASSVVGWTLNTGELFF.

This clonotype was counted at least ten times. The CDR3 nucleotides are TGTGCCAGTAGTTTCACCAAGAACACTGAAGCTTTCTTT. Translated, it gives CASSFTKNTEAFF. V usage is TRBV19 and J usage is TRBJ1-1, with D uncertain. The germline gives CDR1 LNHDA, CDR2 SQIVND (reference sequence). The V end was cut by 5 bases, the J end by 1 base, with 8 bases between. The CDR3 is 13 residues long.

This clonotype appeared a few times. An end of the junction differs from the germline gene, which may be a read error. The genes are TRBV20-1 and TRBJ1-3; D remains unclear. The CDR3 is 14 residues long. Germline loops: CDR1 DFQATT, CDR2 SNEGSKA (reference sequence). The CDR3, as DNA: TGCAGTGCTCCCGACTTGACTGTTAGAAACACCATGTATTTT. This encodes CSAPDLTVRNTMYF.

In the case of this clonotype: Relative to the germline gene, one junction end is altered; a read error may explain this. The gene calls are TRBV29-1 and TRBJ1-1, with 7 bases that match TRBD1. The CDR3 runs to 13 residues. CDR1 is SQVTM and CDR2 is ANQGSEA in the germline V gene. The CDR3 is CGVEGRGTTEAFF. For the CDR3, the DNA is TGCGGCGTTGAGGGCAGGGGGACCACTGAAGCTTTCTTT.

This clonotype was seen ten or more times. The chain joins TRBV2 to TRBJ2-7; perhaps TRBD2 as D (6 bases). V was shortened by 0 bases and J by 9 bases, with 24 bases between the two germline ends. Germline lookup yields CDR1 SNHLY and CDR2 FYNNEI. The CDR3 spans 17 residues. The DNA of the CDR3 is TGTGCCAGCAGTGAAGCCAGTGGTAGCGGAGGGGCCTTCGGGCAGTACTTC. This translates into CASSEASGSGGAFGQYF.

This chain uses TRBV20-1 with TRBJ2-7; 10 bases match TRBD2. Trimming removed 5 bases from V and 5 bases from J; junction bases left unmatched: 9. CDR3 size: 14 residues. Per the germline V gene, CDR1 is DFQATT and CDR2 is SNEGSKA (reference sequence). Here the CDR3 reads CSAGPGLAIHEQYF. CDR3 DNA: TGCAGTGCTGGTCCGGGACTAGCGATCCACGAGCAGTACTTC.

The V gene is TRBV27, the J gene TRBJ2-3; 12 bases line up with TRBD2. V was clipped by 6 bases and J by 7 bases; unmatched bases: 5. The germline V gene encodes CDR1 MNHEY and CDR2 SMNVEV (reference sequence). This CDR3 comprises 14 residues. CDR3 amino acids: CASRLLAGGHTQYF. In nucleotides, the CDR3 is TGTGCCAGCAGACTACTAGCGGGAGGTCATACGCAGTATTTT.

The V and J genes are TRBV15 and TRBJ2-7; no reliable D call. There are 14 residues in the CDR3. V lost 1 base to trimming and J lost 5 bases, with 12 bases between them. The germline V gene has CDR1 LNHNV and CDR2 YYDKDF (reference sequence). The CDR3 spells CATSRARLVDEQYF. In DNA, the CDR3 is TGTGCCACCAGCAGAGCTAGACTTGTCGACGAGCAGTACTTC.